These 2 T cell receptor beta chains share one sample of origin, sequenced in a study. One entry per CDR3 protein, called by TCRdb with MiXCR from the RT-PCR reads. The table has about 700,000 distinct CDR3 sequences, 13% to 15% seen once. Sequenced material: memory CD4+ T cells from blood. The receptor source for this set is a female donor in good health, serving as a healthy control.

This clonotype was counted many times. The chain has TRBV20-1 and TRBJ1-1, with D perhaps TRBD1 (5 bases). The V gene lost 5 bases and the J gene lost 4 bases, with 11 bases spanning the gap. This CDR3 has 12 residues. Germline V gene lookup returns CDR1 DFQATT and CDR2 SNEGSKA (reference sequence). The CDR3 sequence is CSAPRRGTEAFF. The CDR3 nucleotides are TGCAGTGCTCCACGAAGGGGCACTGAAGCTTTCTTT.

The chain is built from TRBV5-1 and TRBJ1-1, with D perhaps matching TRBD1 (5 bases). V lost 4 bases and J lost 3, with 16 bases in between. The CDR3 runs 15 residues. Germline CDR1 SGHRS, CDR2 YFSETQ. The CDR3 DNA sequence: TGCGCCAGCAGCCTTCAGGGTCCCCCCGACACTGAAGCTTTCTTT. Amino acid sequence: CASSLQGPPDTEAFF.